This T cell receptor (beta chain) appears in the sequencing data of a study of cytomegalovirus exposure and HLA in healthy donors. Turning to the study itself: Early release data held around 82 million unique TCRs from HLA-typed donors. Points from the study as a whole: Some highly shared sequence variants likely arose as a pipeline artifact. Per a later analysis, 15,000 to 20,000 TCR beta sequences showed association with HLA alleles at 0.05 false discovery rate.

A note on this clone: Its antigen is unidentified.

Trimming removed 2 bases from V and 2 bases from J; junction bases left unmatched: 6. Germline values: CDR1 MGHDK, CDR2 SYGVNS. The CDR3 is made up of 16 amino acids. It was with 60 Vbeta and 13 Jbeta primers that the PCR ran. Assay: immunoSEQ multiplex PCR; the TCRdb copy retains only in-frame clones and omits some. The listing contains 100,000 to 150,000 clones. The rearrangement joins TRBV25-1 to TRBJ1-1; 9 positions agree with TRBD1. The sequenced sample was PBMCs. The sequence derives from a man between 18 and 35 years old in good health and CMV-seronegative. The CDR3 spells CASSEVTGGKNTEAFF. The DNA of the CDR3 is TGTGCCAGCAGTGAAGTTACAGGGGGCAAAAACACTGAAGCTTTCTTT.